A selection of T cell receptor beta chains follows, all from one sample in a study of T-cell memory formation after mild COVID-19. TCRdb reprocessed the 5' RACE reads via MiXCR and lists one record per CDR3 protein. This table has about 340,000 distinct CDR3 sequences, 21% appearing once. The specimen sequenced was PBMCs or a T cell subset sorted from them (not recorded which). All receptors derive from an adult woman who had mild COVID-19 (a few samples of this study predate the infection). Cell type and time point are not known. Both conserved end residues are part of each CDR3. The order of the fields is V gene, D gene, clone size, J gene, CDR3 protein, CDR3 DNA. A D gene is named only where the DNA matches it firmly. A row's size may be missing; if present it is once, few, many or a size class.

v_gene: TRBV2
d_gene: TRBD2
abundance: medium-sized
j_gene: TRBJ2-5
CDR3aa: CASSEGPSGGPQWTQYF
CDR3nt: TGTGCCAGCAGTGAAGGTCCTAGCGGGGGCCCTCAGTGGACCCAGTACTTC

v_gene: TRBV11-1
d_gene: .
abundance: many
j_gene: TRBJ2-1
CDR3aa: CASSLTFPGGSSYNEQFF
CDR3nt: TGTGCCAGCAGCTTAACCTTCCCGGGCGGTAGCTCCTACAATGAGCAGTTCTTC

v_gene: TRBV20-1
d_gene: .
abundance: few
j_gene: TRBJ2-5
CDR3aa: CSAASRVETQYF
CDR3nt: TGCAGTGCTGCCTCCCGAGTGGAGACCCAGTACTTC

v_gene: TRBV7-2
d_gene: .
abundance: .
j_gene: TRBJ2-2
CDR3aa: CASSPTNGELFF
CDR3nt: TGTGCCAGCAGCCCGACGAACGGGGAGCTGTTTTTT

v_gene: TRBV11-3
d_gene: .
abundance: .
j_gene: TRBJ2-2
CDR3aa: CASSLDLRAPGELFF
CDR3nt: TGTGCCAGCAGCTTAGATCTGCGGGCGCCCGGGGAGCTGTTTTTT

v_gene: TRBV7-3
d_gene: TRBD1
abundance: .
j_gene: TRBJ1-1
CDR3aa: CASSGGTGTEAFF
CDR3nt: TGTGCCAGCAGCGGAGGGACAGGCACTGAAGCTTTCTTT

v_gene: TRBV29-1
d_gene: .
abundance: .
j_gene: TRBJ1-2
CDR3aa: CSVPDNGYTF
CDR3nt: TGCAGCGTGCCGGACAACGGCTACACCTTC

v_gene: TRBV6-6
d_gene: TRBD2
abundance: .
j_gene: TRBJ2-1
CDR3aa: CASSYLAGGNSPNEQFF
CDR3nt: TGTGCCAGCAGTTACTTAGCGGGAGGTAATAGTCCCAATGAGCAGTTCTTC

v_gene: TRBV20-1
d_gene: TRBD2
abundance: few
j_gene: TRBJ2-7
CDR3aa: CSARDTTGGSYEQYF
CDR3nt: TGCAGTGCTAGAGATACGACGGGAGGCTCCTACGAGCAGTACTTC

v_gene: TRBV7-9
d_gene: .
abundance: .
j_gene: TRBJ2-1
CDR3aa: CASSSTTSLPNEQFF
CDR3nt: TGTGCCAGCAGCTCGACGACTAGTCTGCCCAATGAGCAGTTCTTC

v_gene: TRBV5-1
d_gene: TRBD1
abundance: many
j_gene: TRBJ2-1
CDR3aa: CASSWDSSYNEQFF
CDR3nt: TGCGCCAGCAGCTGGGACAGCTCCTACAATGAGCAGTTCTTC

v_gene: TRBV20-1
d_gene: TRBD2
abundance: few
j_gene: TRBJ2-5
CDR3aa: CSARLRREGRNQETQYF
CDR3nt: TGCAGTGCTAGATTAAGGCGGGAGGGCCGCAACCAAGAGACCCAGTACTTC

v_gene: TRBV29-1
d_gene: .
abundance: .
j_gene: TRBJ1-2
CDR3aa: CSWWGIYGYTF
CDR3nt: TGCAGCTGGTGGGGGATCTATGGCTACACCTTC

v_gene: TRBV4-3
d_gene: .
abundance: .
j_gene: TRBJ2-1
CDR3aa: CASSRVGDRYNEQFF
CDR3nt: TGCGCCAGCAGCCGGGTTGGGGACCGCTACAATGAGCAGTTCTTC

v_gene: TRBV20-1
d_gene: .
abundance: .
j_gene: TRBJ2-3
CDR3aa: CSATRQVFTDTQYF
CDR3nt: TGCAGTGCTACCCGACAGGTGTTCACAGATACGCAGTATTTT

v_gene: TRBV5-4
d_gene: TRBD1
abundance: .
j_gene: TRBJ1-2
CDR3aa: CASSPRGQGYTF
CDR3nt: TGTGCCAGCAGCCCGAGGGGGCAGGGCTACACCTTC

v_gene: TRBV5-1
d_gene: TRBD1
abundance: .
j_gene: TRBJ1-1
CDR3aa: CASSGGQMTEAFF
CDR3nt: TGCGCCAGCAGCGGGGGACAGATGACTGAAGCTTTCTTT

v_gene: TRBV6-5
d_gene: TRBD1
abundance: .
j_gene: TRBJ2-5
CDR3aa: CASSYRRGPPQETQYF
CDR3nt: TGTGCCAGCAGTTACCGAAGGGGGCCGCCGCAAGAGACCCAGTACTTC

v_gene: TRBV6-5
d_gene: TRBD1
abundance: .
j_gene: TRBJ1-4
CDR3aa: CASSRTGGGNEKLFF
CDR3nt: TGTGCCAGCAGCCGTACAGGGGGCGGAAATGAAAAACTGTTTTTT

v_gene: TRBV7-9
d_gene: TRBD1
abundance: .
j_gene: TRBJ2-7
CDR3aa: CASSYRGEYEQYF
CDR3nt: TGTGCCAGCAGCTACAGGGGAGAGTACGAGCAGTACTTC

v_gene: TRBV15
d_gene: TRBD1
abundance: few
j_gene: TRBJ2-7
CDR3aa: CATSSLQGSYEQYF
CDR3nt: TGTGCCACCAGCAGCCTACAGGGGAGCTACGAGCAGTACTTC

v_gene: TRBV3-1
d_gene: .
abundance: many
j_gene: TRBJ2-7
CDR3aa: CASSRWSYEQYF
CDR3nt: TGTGCCAGCAGCCGCTGGTCCTACGAGCAGTACTTC

v_gene: TRBV7-9
d_gene: TRBD2
abundance: few
j_gene: TRBJ2-1
CDR3aa: CASSTILAEAYNEQFF
CDR3nt: TGTGCCAGCAGCACTATACTAGCGGAGGCCTACAATGAGCAGTTCTTC

v_gene: TRBV11-3
d_gene: .
abundance: .
j_gene: TRBJ2-7
CDR3aa: CASSLPQTGSYEQYF
CDR3nt: TGTGCCAGCAGCTTACCCCAGACAGGATCCTACGAGCAGTACTTC

v_gene: TRBV9
d_gene: TRBD1
abundance: few
j_gene: TRBJ2-7
CDR3aa: CASSSQGEGSYEQYF
CDR3nt: TGTGCCAGCAGCTCCCAGGGGGAAGGCTCCTACGAGCAGTACTTC

v_gene: TRBV2
d_gene: .
abundance: once
j_gene: TRBJ1-5
CDR3aa: CASSKRPGNQPQHF
CDR3nt: TGTGCCAGCAGTAAACGTCCCGGCAATCAGCCCCAGCATTTT

v_gene: TRBV12-3/TRBV12-4
d_gene: .
abundance: .
j_gene: TRBJ1-3
CDR3aa: CASTPWGYSGNTIYF
CDR3nt: TGTGCCAGCACCCCGTGGGGATACTCTGGAAACACCATATATTTT

v_gene: TRBV5-1
d_gene: .
abundance: .
j_gene: TRBJ1-6
CDR3aa: CASSLGPDGGLNSPLHF
CDR3nt: TGCGCCAGCAGCTTGGGGCCGGACGGGGGCCTGAATTCACCCCTCCACTTT

v_gene: TRBV18
d_gene: .
abundance: few
j_gene: TRBJ2-5
CDR3aa: CASSPHPLAAGETQYF
CDR3nt: TGTGCCAGCTCACCACATCCACTAGCCGCCGGGGAGACCCAGTACTTC

v_gene: TRBV7-6
d_gene: TRBD1
abundance: few
j_gene: TRBJ2-7
CDR3aa: CASSLFRGMNSYEQYF
CDR3nt: TGTGCCAGCAGCCTATTCAGGGGGATGAATTCCTACGAGCAGTACTTC

v_gene: TRBV4-1
d_gene: TRBD1
abundance: .
j_gene: TRBJ1-4
CDR3aa: CASSHTGGVEKLFF
CDR3nt: TGCGCCAGCAGCCACACAGGGGGTGTTGAAAAACTGTTTTTT

v_gene: TRBV12-3/TRBV12-4
d_gene: .
abundance: few
j_gene: TRBJ1-2
CDR3aa: CASSFQGYGYTF
CDR3nt: TGTGCCAGCAGTTTCCAAGGATATGGCTACACCTTC

v_gene: TRBV29-1
d_gene: TRBD1
abundance: many
j_gene: TRBJ1-1
CDR3aa: CSAYRGQEAFF
CDR3nt: TGCAGCGCATACAGGGGGCAGGAAGCTTTCTTT

v_gene: TRBV7-9
d_gene: TRBD2
abundance: .
j_gene: TRBJ2-1
CDR3aa: CASSYTLAGGVSYNEQFF
CDR3nt: TGTGCCAGCAGCTACACCTTAGCGGGAGGGGTGTCCTACAATGAGCAGTTCTTC

v_gene: TRBV28
d_gene: .
abundance: few
j_gene: TRBJ1-1
CDR3aa: CASVSGRSEAFF
CDR3nt: TGTGCCAGCGTATCCGGGAGAAGTGAAGCTTTCTTT

v_gene: TRBV4-2
d_gene: .
abundance: few
j_gene: TRBJ2-1
CDR3aa: CASSQATGTSVNEQFF
CDR3nt: TGTGCCAGCAGCCAAGCTACCGGGACCTCTGTCAATGAGCAGTTCTTC

v_gene: TRBV20-1
d_gene: TRBD2
abundance: .
j_gene: TRBJ2-1
CDR3aa: CSARELAGRPGKNEQFF
CDR3nt: TGCAGTGCTAGAGAGCTAGCGGGACGCCCGGGAAAGAATGAGCAGTTCTTC

v_gene: TRBV7-6
d_gene: .
abundance: few
j_gene: TRBJ2-5
CDR3aa: CASSPIKRAEKGETQYF
CDR3nt: TGTGCCAGCAGCCCAATCAAACGGGCCGAGAAAGGAGAGACCCAGTACTTC

v_gene: TRBV7-9
d_gene: .
abundance: few
j_gene: TRBJ2-7
CDR3aa: CASTQRYEQYF
CDR3nt: TGTGCCAGCACCCAACGCTACGAGCAGTACTTC

v_gene: TRBV6-5
d_gene: .
abundance: few
j_gene: TRBJ2-3
CDR3aa: CASSYSAGITDTQYF
CDR3nt: TGTGCCAGCAGTTACTCCGCGGGTATCACAGATACGCAGTATTTT

v_gene: TRBV7-9
d_gene: .
abundance: .
j_gene: TRBJ2-2
CDR3aa: CASTTRLGGENTGELFF
CDR3nt: TGTGCCAGCACCACTCGGCTCGGGGGCGAGAACACCGGGGAGCTGTTTTTT